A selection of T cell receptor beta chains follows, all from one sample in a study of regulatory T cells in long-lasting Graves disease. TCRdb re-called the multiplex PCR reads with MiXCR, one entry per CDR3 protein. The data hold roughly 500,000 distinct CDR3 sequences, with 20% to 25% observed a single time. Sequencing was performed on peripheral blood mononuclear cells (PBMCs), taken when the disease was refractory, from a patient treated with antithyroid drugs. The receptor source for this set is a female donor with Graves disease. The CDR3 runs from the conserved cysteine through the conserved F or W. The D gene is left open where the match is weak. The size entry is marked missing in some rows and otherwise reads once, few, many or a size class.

CSAKSGESTGELFF,TGCAGTGCCAAGTCAGGGGAGAGCACCGGGGAGCTGTTTTTT,TRBJ2-2,-,14,TRBV20-1,-
CASRWTSGGRAYNEQFF,TGTGCCAGCAGGTGGACTAGCGGGGGGCGCGCTTACAATGAGCAGTTCTTC,TRBJ2-1,TRBD2,17,TRBV5-6,-
CASSYPTSDKPYEQYF,TGTGCCAGCAGTTACCCCACTAGCGACAAGCCCTACGAGCAGTACTTC,TRBJ2-7,TRBD2,16,TRBV6-2/TRBV6-3,few
CASSFPPRGRGNTEAFF,TGTGCCAGCAGTTTTCCCCCCAGGGGACGGGGCAACACTGAAGCTTTCTTT,TRBJ1-1,-,17,TRBV28,many
CASSPRPSNYGYTF,TGTGCCAGCAGCCCTAGACCCAGCAACTATGGCTACACCTTC,TRBJ1-2,-,14,TRBV7-8,many
CASSSGQPSYEQYF,TGTGCCAGCAGCTCGGGACAGCCCTCCTACGAGCAGTACTTC,TRBJ2-7,TRBD1,14,TRBV13,-
CASSFAGVRNNIQYF,TGTGCCAGCAGCTTCGCGGGGGTGAGGAATAACATTCAGTACTTC,TRBJ2-4,TRBD2,15,TRBV11-1,many
CASRGLAGGVTEAFF,TGTGCCAGCAGGGGACTTGCGGGGGGGGTGACTGAAGCTTTCTTT,TRBJ1-1,-,15,TRBV6-1,many
CASSTGQAYSYEQYF,TGTGCCAGCAGCACGGGACAGGCTTACTCCTACGAGCAGTACTTC,TRBJ2-7,TRBD1,15,TRBV28,many
CASEPDRIVYSNQPQHF,TGTGCCAGCGAGCCGGACAGGATCGTCTATAGCAATCAGCCCCAGCATTTT,TRBJ1-5,TRBD1,17,TRBV6-2/TRBV6-3,few
CSASTRVNTEAFF,TGCAGTGCTAGCACCAGGGTGAACACTGAAGCTTTCTTT,TRBJ1-1,-,13,TRBV20-1,-
CASSPPMKLEQYF,TGTGCCAGCAGCCCGCCCATGAAGTTAGAGCAGTACTTC,TRBJ2-7,-,13,TRBV7-9,-
CATSDSIPPNEQFF,TGTGCCACCAGTGACTCGATTCCACCTAATGAGCAGTTCTTC,TRBJ2-1,-,14,TRBV24-1,few
CASSFSGTGQETQYF,TGTGCCAGCAGCTTCAGTGGGACAGGGCAAGAGACCCAGTACTTC,TRBJ2-5,TRBD1,15,TRBV11-1,many
CASRITGTGAYEQYF,TGTGCCAGTAGGATAACCGGGACAGGAGCCTACGAGCAGTACTTC,TRBJ2-7,TRBD1,15,TRBV19,few
CASSLEGTGPSEQYF,TGTGCCAGCAGCTTGGAGGGAACAGGACCCTCGGAGCAGTACTTC,TRBJ2-7,-,15,TRBV7-9,few
CASSLGVGENSYEQYF,TGTGCCAGCAGCTTAGGGGTGGGGGAAAACTCCTACGAGCAGTACTTC,TRBJ2-7,-,16,TRBV11-2,many
CASRWGYGGDTEAFF,TGTGCCAGTAGATGGGGTTACGGAGGCGACACTGAAGCTTTCTTT,TRBJ1-1,-,15,TRBV19,-
CSASPPGRGSSYNEQFF,TGCAGTGCTAGCCCCCCCGGGCGGGGGTCTTCCTACAATGAGCAGTTCTTC,TRBJ2-1,TRBD2,17,TRBV20-1,-
CASSIGPRGPEAFF,TGTGCCAGTAGTATCGGGCCCCGAGGGCCTGAAGCTTTCTTT,TRBJ1-1,-,14,TRBV19,many
CSATAGTGIYEQYF,TGCAGCGCAACTGCCGGGACAGGGATTTACGAGCAGTACTTC,TRBJ2-7,TRBD1,14,TRBV29-1,-
CASSFSRTGVDEQYF,TGTGCCAGCAGTTTTTCTCGGACAGGGGTCGACGAGCAGTACTTC,TRBJ2-7,TRBD1,15,TRBV6-5,many
CASSFVGTDFTDTQYF,TGTGCCAGCAGTTTTGTTGGGACAGACTTCACAGATACGCAGTATTTT,TRBJ2-3,TRBD1,16,TRBV27,-
CASSQEAGPSPGYTF,TGCGCCAGCAGCCAAGAGGCGGGACCGTCCCCCGGCTACACCTTC,TRBJ1-2,-,15,TRBV4-1,few
CASSLDMGRNEQFF,TGTGCCAGCAGCTTAGATATGGGGCGCAATGAGCAGTTCTTC,TRBJ2-1,-,14,TRBV7-2,-
CASSRLGGNTEAFF,TGTGCCAGCAGTCGACTAGGAGGGAACACTGAAGCTTTCTTT,TRBJ1-1,-,14,TRBV7-2,many
CASSPTGQFLARVNTEAFF,TGCGCCAGCAGCCCGACCGGACAGTTTCTTGCCCGGGTGAACACTGAAGCTTTCTTT,TRBJ1-1,-,19,TRBV5-1,-
CASSGLEGIYEQYF,TGTGCCAGCAGTGGATTGGAGGGGATTTACGAGCAGTACTTC,TRBJ2-7,-,14,TRBV12-3/TRBV12-4,-
CASSFGTGGPNTGELFF,TGTGCCAGCAGCTTCGGGACAGGAGGCCCGAACACCGGGGAGCTGTTTTTT,TRBJ2-2,TRBD1,17,TRBV5-6,-
CATRPASGNTDTQYF,TGTGCCACCAGGCCGGCTAGCGGTAACACAGATACGCAGTATTTT,TRBJ2-3,TRBD2,15,TRBV24-1,-
CASSLEGLWEAQYF,TGTGCCAGCAGTTTGGAGGGATTATGGGAGGCCCAGTACTTC,TRBJ2-5,-,14,TRBV12-3/TRBV12-4,many
CSASDSTDTQYF,TGCAGCGCCTCCGACAGCACAGATACGCAGTATTTT,TRBJ2-3,-,12,TRBV29-1,-
CASSRTSEGKQPQHF,TGCGCCAGCAGCCGCACCTCGGAGGGTAAGCAGCCCCAGCATTTT,TRBJ1-5,-,15,TRBV4-1,few
CASSSTPGTGENGYTF,TGTGCCAGTAGTTCGACCCCCGGGACAGGGGAAAACGGCTACACCTTC,TRBJ1-2,TRBD1,16,TRBV19,many
CAWSPGDKETQYF,TGTGCCTGGAGTCCGGGGGATAAAGAGACCCAGTACTTC,TRBJ2-5,-,13,TRBV30,many
CASRLRDNTNYGYTF,TGTGCCAGCAGGCTCCGGGACAACACTAACTATGGCTACACCTTC,TRBJ1-2,-,15,TRBV6-4,-
CASSAGAANYGYTF,TGTGCCAGCAGCGCAGGGGCAGCTAACTATGGCTACACCTTC,TRBJ1-2,-,14,TRBV7-8,many
CASSRGAYYEQYF,TGTGCCAGTTCTAGGGGGGCGTACTACGAGCAGTACTTC,TRBJ2-7,-,13,TRBV28,few
CASSVGTDGYTF,TGTGCCAGCAGCGTCGGGACAGATGGCTACACCTTC,TRBJ1-2,TRBD1,12,TRBV7-2,once
CASSYRQSMGTGGRETQYF,TGTGCCAGCAGTTACCGACAGAGTATGGGGACAGGGGGCAGGGAGACCCAGTACTTC,TRBJ2-5,TRBD1,19,TRBV6-5,few
CASSSPASSGNTIYF,TGTGCCAGCAGCTCTCCAGCCAGCTCTGGAAACACCATATATTTT,TRBJ1-3,-,15,TRBV28,many
CASSQDLRQGAFGYTF,TGTGCCAGCAGCCAAGATCTGAGACAGGGGGCATTTGGCTACACCTTC,TRBJ1-2,TRBD1,16,TRBV3-1,many
CASSFWSGQETQYF,TGTGCCAGCAGCTTCTGGTCAGGACAAGAGACCCAGTACTTC,TRBJ2-5,-,14,TRBV7-2,-
CASSFVDQNTGELFF,TGTGCCAGCAGCTTCGTGGACCAGAACACCGGGGAGCTGTTTTTT,TRBJ2-2,-,15,TRBV7-8,few
CSETRGQGADTQYF,TGCAGCGAAACGAGGGGACAGGGGGCAGATACGCAGTATTTT,TRBJ2-3,TRBD1,14,TRBV29-1,once